The rows below give T cell receptor beta chains drawn from one sample of a study of T cell changes during pregnancy in multiple sclerosis. Libraries were prepared by immunoSEQ multiplex PCR; TCRdb keeps only in-frame clonotypes and omits some of them. The data hold about 98,000 clones, with roughly 94% observed a single time. This specimen was peripheral blood, taken after pregnancy. The receptors were gathered from a female donor in good health, enrolled as a control in a pregnancy study. Each CDR3 is given with its conserved first and last residue. The D gene is left open where the match is weak.

J: TRBJ2-3; D: TRBD2; V: TRBV5-6; CDR3: CASSLGSGGLTDTQYF
J: TRBJ1-5; D: .; V: TRBV6-6; CDR3: CASSFTLSNQPQHF
J: TRBJ2-7; D: .; V: TRBV7-2; CDR3: CASSGGLRSYEQYF
J: TRBJ1-1; D: .; V: TRBV27; CDR3: CASSPIGGYENTEAFF
J: TRBJ2-2; D: .; V: TRBV7-8; CDR3: CASSLAYGRADTGELFF
J: TRBJ2-3; D: TRBD2; V: TRBV5-6; CDR3: CASSLRLAESTDTQYF
J: TRBJ2-1; D: TRBD2; V: TRBV5-4; CDR3: CASSLVWAGGIPSNEQFF
J: TRBJ2-2; D: TRBD1; V: TRBV5-1; CDR3: CASSPRTGFTGELFF
J: TRBJ2-7; D: .; V: TRBV5-1; CDR3: CASTTDRYPYEQYF
J: TRBJ1-1; D: TRBD1; V: TRBV5-4; CDR3: CASSSTGRYREAFF
J: TRBJ2-7; D: TRBD1; V: TRBV4-1; CDR3: CASSQEVGQPYEQYF
J: TRBJ2-1; D: .; V: TRBV5-4; CDR3: CASSLGEGDEQFF
J: TRBJ2-6; D: .; V: TRBV15; CDR3: CATSRDLRQQYSGANVLTF
J: TRBJ1-6; D: .; V: TRBV5-6; CDR3: CASSLVGDGSPLHF
J: TRBJ1-4; D: .; V: TRBV5-4; CDR3: CASSFLNEKLFF
J: TRBJ2-1; D: .; V: TRBV6-5; CDR3: CASSRLTGLDEQFF
J: TRBJ2-7; D: .; V: TRBV11-2; CDR3: CASSLVPGGYEQYF
J: TRBJ1-2; D: .; V: TRBV13; CDR3: CASSLGVGGRLGGGYTF
J: TRBJ2-5; D: .; V: TRBV6-1; CDR3: CASSGKGRSQYF
J: TRBJ1-5; D: .; V: TRBV15; CDR3: CATSRDRGQGQPQHF
J: TRBJ1-1; D: .; V: TRBV19; CDR3: CASSIVGDTEAFF
J: TRBJ2-2; D: .; V: TRBV5-8; CDR3: CASSLVQGSTGELFF
J: TRBJ2-5; D: .; V: TRBV2; CDR3: CASSGLVGETQYF
J: TRBJ1-5; D: .; V: TRBV6-6; CDR3: CASSSEGSSGQPQHF
J: TRBJ2-7; D: TRBD2; V: TRBV7-2; CDR3: CASSLTSGRATHPYEQYF
J: TRBJ2-3; D: TRBD1; V: TRBV7-8; CDR3: CASSSGQGAITDTQYF
J: TRBJ2-7; D: .; V: TRBV30; CDR3: CAWSVGRVGYEQYF